Shown below are 20 T cell receptor beta chains from a single sample sequenced in a study of Graves' ophthalmopathy and Graves' hyperthyroidism. Researchers took RNA transcripts and amplified TCR beta CDR3 regions from them. A first-round RT-PCR used HTBI primers, followed by a second-round multiplex PCR. One entry per CDR3 protein, called by TCRdb with MiXCR from the multiplex PCR reads. The sample lists some 750,000 distinct CDR3 sequences; around 40% were seen once. The material sequenced was peripheral blood. Source of these receptors: an adult man with Graves' ophthalmopathy.

The chain has TRBV7-6 and TRBJ2-2, with TRBD1 as a possible D gene (5 bases). CDR3 size: 17 residues. The germline V and J ends were trimmed by 4 bases and 5 bases, with 20 bases remaining between them. In germline, CDR1 is SGHVS, CDR2 FNYEAQ. The CDR3 region has the DNA TGTGCCAGCAGCTCTCTACGGGCTCAGGGAATAACCGGGGAGCTGTTTTTT. Protein: CASSSLRAQGITGELFF.

The rearrangement joins TRBV2 to TRBJ1-4, with D unresolved. Germline V gene lookup returns CDR1 SNHLY and CDR2 FYNNEI. The CDR3 has 16 residues. With 4 bases removed from V and 4 bases from J, the gap between germline ends came to 16 bases. CDR3 sequence (DNA): TGTGCCAGCAGTGCCGGTGAGGGTTGGGGTAATGAAAAACTGTTTTTT. Residues: CASSAGEGWGNEKLFF.

V usage is TRBV19 and J usage is TRBJ2-2, with 8 bases lining up with TRBD2. Looked up from germline, CDR1 is LNHDA and CDR2 is SQIVND (reference sequence). CDR3 length: 18 amino acids. Trimming removed 10 bases from V and 7 bases from J; junction bases left unmatched: 23. The CDR3 DNA sequence: TGTGCCACGCGCCGACGTTTAAGAGCGGGAGCGGGGAGCGGGGAGCTGTTTTTT. Translated, it gives CATRRRLRAGAGSGELFF.

The rearrangement links TRBV5-1 to TRBJ1-1, with a weak D call TRBD1 (6 bases). Germline V lookup: CDR1 SGHRS, CDR2 YFSETQ. V shed 6 bases and J shed 1 base, with 7 bases lying between them. This CDR3 has 12 residues. Here the CDR3 reads CASTGQNTEAFF. The CDR3, as DNA: TGCGCCAGCACGGGACAGAACACTGAAGCTTTCTTT.

Of note for this clonotype: A much more abundant neighbour one base away suggests this may be a read error. V is TRBV7-2 and J is TRBJ1-1; possible D gene TRBD1, 5 bases. Trimming removed 5 bases at V and 3 bases at J, with 13 bases between. There are 14 residues in the CDR3. Germline lookup yields CDR1 SGHTA and CDR2 FQGNSA. This chain's CDR3 is CASSPRGWDTEAFF. CDR3 sequence (DNA): TGTGCCAGCAGCCCCCGGGGCTGGGACACTGAAGCTTTCTTT.

This clonotype was counted many times. The rearrangement links TRBV7-9 to TRBJ1-5; D uncertain. V shed 7 bases and J shed 0 bases, with 10 bases lying between them. Germline V gene data show CDR1 as SEHNR and CDR2 as FQNEAQ (reference sequence). This CDR3 spans 14 amino acids. This CDR3 is CASTDGNSNQPQHF. CDR3 in DNA: TGTGCCAGCACCGACGGCAATAGCAATCAGCCCCAGCATTTT.

The V and J genes are TRBV19 and TRBJ1-4; 7 bases line up with TRBD1. This CDR3 is 14 amino acids long. The V segment lost 5 bases and the J segment 4 bases; nucleotides outside the gene matches: 4. Germline values: CDR1 LNHDA, CDR2 SQIVND (reference sequence). The CDR3 protein is CASSGGQSNEKLFF. DNA for the CDR3: TGTGCCAGTAGTGGGGGACAGAGTAATGAAAAACTGTTTTTT.

The chain recombines TRBV7-2 with TRBJ2-2; D may match TRBD1 or TRBD2 (5 bases each). The V gene's germline CDR1 is SGHTA and CDR2 FQGNSA. V was clipped by 2 bases and J by 4 bases, with 17 bases between them. This CDR3 is built from 17 residues. The CDR3 sequence is CASSLPRDGVRTGELFF. The CDR3 DNA reads as TGTGCCAGCAGCTTACCCCGGGACGGCGTACGCACCGGGGAGCTGTTTTTT.

This clonotype turned up a few times. The chain recombines TRBV25-1 with TRBJ2-2; D gene ambiguous. V was shortened by 5 bases and J by 9 bases, with 10 bases between the two germline ends. CDR1 and CDR2 (germline): MGHDK, SYGVNS. The CDR3 sequence is 12 residues long. The CDR3, as DNA: TGTGCCAGCAGTTTGTTTGGCAGGGAGCTGTTTTTT. This codes for CASSLFGRELFF.

This clonotype was found many times. One end of the junction varies from germline; a read error may be responsible. The rearrangement links TRBV24-1 to TRBJ1-5; 7 bases line up with TRBD1. The CDR3 length is 15 residues. The germline V gene encodes CDR1 KGHDR and CDR2 SFDVKD. In DNA form, the CDR3 reads TGTGCCAGCAGTCCCGGGACAGTAAGCAATCAGCCCCAGCATTTT. Amino acids: CASSPGTVSNQPQHF.

The chain is built from TRBV2 and TRBJ2-5; tentative D call: TRBD2 (7 bases). Trimming removed 6 bases from V and 5 bases from J, with 22 bases in between. Germline V lookup: CDR1 SNHLY, CDR2 FYNNEI. The CDR3 is 16 residues long. CDR3 coding DNA: TGTGCCAGCAGCCAAGGGGGGGGGGTCAACTGGGAGACCCAGTACTTC. It is translated as CASSQGGGVNWETQYF.

There are a few counts of this clonotype. CDR3 in DNA: TGTGCCATCAGGGGGCCTGGTGAGACCCAGTACTTC. Amino acid sequence: CAIRGPGETQYF. The V gene is TRBV10-3, the J gene TRBJ2-5; possibly TRBD1 for D (5 bases). Between the trimmed V and J ends, which lost 6 bases and 5 bases, there was a span of 10 bases. Germline CDR1 reads ENHRY; CDR2 reads SYGVKD. The CDR3 is made up of 12 amino acids.

This clonotype was observed a handful of times. It may be a read error: a sequence one base away is much more abundant. This rearrangement joins TRBV29-1 to TRBJ1-3; no definite D call. The germline CDR1 and CDR2 sequences are SQVTM and ANQGSEA. The CDR3 sequence is 11 residues long. The V end was cut by 4 bases, the J end by 9 bases, with 10 bases between. The chain's CDR3 is CSVGSGSTIYF. CDR3 nucleotide sequence: TGCAGCGTTGGTTCAGGCAGCACCATATATTTT.

The table lists this clonotype with a few counts. The V gene is TRBV24-1, the J gene TRBJ1-5; D remains unclear. V was trimmed by 11 bases and J by 6 bases, leaving 16 bases between them. The CDR3 is 13 amino acids. Germline V gene lookup returns CDR1 KGHDR and CDR2 SFDVKD. The CDR3 sequence is CASSPGPSQPQHF. In DNA, the CDR3 is TGTGCCAGCAGCCCCGGGCCGTCTCAGCCCCAGCATTTT.

This clonotype turned up a few times. The chain links TRBV10-3 to TRBJ1-4; D call uncertain. V was clipped by 4 bases and J by 2 bases, with 14 bases between them. Germline V CDR1 and CDR2: ENHRY, SYGVKD. The CDR3 totals 16 residues. DNA of the CDR3: TGTGCCATCAGTGCGGGTCTTCTAGGGACTAATGAAAAACTGTTTTTT. Its translation: CAISAGLLGTNEKLFF.

The rearrangement uses TRBV2 and TRBJ2-7, with 8 bases matching TRBD2. V shed 5 bases and J 5 bases; nucleotides not matched to a gene: 8. The CDR3 has 14 residues. Germline CDR1 reads SNHLY; CDR2 reads FYNNEI. Here the CDR3 DNA reads TGTGCCAGCAGTTACTTAAGCGGGAGCCACGAGCAGTACTTC. It yields the protein CASSYLSGSHEQYF.

This clonotype turned up a few times. For the CDR3, the DNA is TGTGCCAGCAGCTCATCGAAAACAGGGGCTCGGCAGCCCCAGCATTTT. This translates into CASSSSKTGARQPQHF. The chain couples TRBV5-6 to TRBJ1-5, with 7 bases identical to TRBD1. The CDR3 runs 16 residues. The germline V gene has CDR1 SGHDT and CDR2 YYEEEE. The trim removed 3 bases at V and 7 bases at J, leaving 13 bases unmatched.

This clonotype came up many times. The chain combines TRBV7-2 with TRBJ2-5; perhaps D is TRBD1 or TRBD2 (6 bases each). The V end lost 1 base, the J end lost 5 bases, and 17 bases lay between the germline ends. The germline V gene has CDR1 SGHTA and CDR2 FQGNSA. The CDR3 loop spans 16 amino acids. The CDR3 nucleotides read TGTGCCAGCAGCTTAGGGGGGGCAGGGTGGCCCGAGACCCAGTACTTC. As protein: CASSLGGAGWPETQYF.

The gene calls are TRBV29-1 and TRBJ2-7; unclear D gene. The J call may be faulty, since TRBJ2-1 better matches the DNA end. The CDR3 contains 14 residues. The germline gives CDR1 SQVTM, CDR2 ANQGSEA. CDR3: CSVERSPVNNEQFF. In nucleotides, the CDR3 is TGCAGCGTTGAAAGGTCACCAGTGAACAATGAGCAGTTCTTC.

The rearrangement joins TRBV10-3 to TRBJ2-5, with 10 bases that match TRBD1. Per germline, CDR1 ENHRY and CDR2 SYGVKD. This CDR3 contains 14 residues. V gave up 6 bases and J gave up 1 base; unmatched junction bases: 2. In nucleotides, the CDR3 is TGTGCCATCAGGACAGGGGGCGGCCAAGAGACCCAGTACTTC. Translated: CAIRTGGGQETQYF.